The TCR beta chain under discussion was sequenced for a study of T cell repertoires in cytomegalovirus infection. For the study at large: Recently identified HLA-C-restricted CMV epitopes were among the peptides used. General study results and limits: HLA-C-restricted CMV clonotypes gave the most frequent clonotype in two of eight donors.

TCRdb used MiXCR to reprocess the reads, holding one entry per CDR3 protein. The profile shows about 830,000 distinct CDR3 sequences, about 30% of them singletons. Germline V lookup: CDR1 SGHNT, CDR2 YENEEA. The V and J ends lost 4 bases and 6 bases respectively, with 12 bases between them. The CDR3 extends over 14 amino acids. On this clonotype: Its antigen is not known.

The sample here was cultured CD8+ T cells from PBMCs, taken from culture after CMV antigen stimulation. J is TRBJ2-2 and V is TRBV11-3; D possibly matches TRBD1 or TRBD2 (5 bases each). This sequence originates from a human donor in good health (CMV status not recorded). Some clones in this sample may be carry-over from other donors' samples. CDR3 loop: CASSSFSGPGELFF. The CDR3 region has the DNA TGTGCCAGCAGCTCCTTCTCGGGACCCGGGGAGCTGTTTTTT. The whole variable domain, remainder taken from reference TRBV11-3 and TRBJ2-2, is EAGVVQSPRYKIIEKKQPVAFWCNPISGHNTLYWYLQNLGQGPELLIRYENEEAVDDSQLPKDRFSAERLKGVDSTLKIQPAELGDSAVYLCASSSFSGPGELFFGEGSRLTVL.